This entry concerns a single TCR beta chain. Antigen unknown. Sequenced by immunoSEQ multiplex PCR; TCRdb stores in-frame clones only, minus some. Seen here are fewer than 25,000 clones, approximately 91% observed once, and the top ten hold around 50%. This entry comes from a study of OX40 agonist ivuxolimab in advanced cancers. The wider study: Participants could have had prior anti-PD-1, anti-PD-L1 or anti-CTLA-4 therapy, and about 40% had some. Three partial responders included one hepatocellular carcinoma patient and two cutaneous melanoma patients.

Germline V gene sequence: CDR1 MNHEY, CDR2 SMNVEV (reference sequence). This CDR3 spans 15 amino acids. Trimming removed 1 base at V and 1 base at J, with 10 bases between. Study outcomes and limitations: At 0.1 to 3.0 mg/kg and by week 6, CD4+ and CD8+ T cells in the blood had expanded clonally. Clonal expansion was among the lowest in partial responders at 0.1-3.0 mg/kg, especially CD8+.

The V gene is TRBV27, the J gene TRBJ1-1; D gene ambiguous. This sequence originates from an adult with an advanced solid tumor such as melanoma, head and neck, liver or kidney cancer. Sequences were derived from CD4+ or CD8+ T cells sorted from blood, sampled in a trial of the OX40 agonist ivuxolimab. In nucleotides, the CDR3 is TGTGCCAGCAGTTTATGGGCCACACAGAACACTGAAGCTTTCTTT. Translating it yields CASSLWATQNTEAFF.